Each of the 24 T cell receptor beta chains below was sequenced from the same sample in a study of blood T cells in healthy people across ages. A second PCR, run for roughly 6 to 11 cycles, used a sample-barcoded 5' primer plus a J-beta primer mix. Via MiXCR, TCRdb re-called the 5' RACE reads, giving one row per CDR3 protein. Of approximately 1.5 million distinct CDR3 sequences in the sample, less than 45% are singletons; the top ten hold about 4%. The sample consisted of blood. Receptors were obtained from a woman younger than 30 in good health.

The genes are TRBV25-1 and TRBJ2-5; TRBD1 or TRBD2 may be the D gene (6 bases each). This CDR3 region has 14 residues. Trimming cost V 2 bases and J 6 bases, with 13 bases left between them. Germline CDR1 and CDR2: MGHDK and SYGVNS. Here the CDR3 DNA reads TGTGCCAGCAGTGAAACTGGGGGGCCCAAGACCCAGTACTTC. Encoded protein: CASSETGGPKTQYF.

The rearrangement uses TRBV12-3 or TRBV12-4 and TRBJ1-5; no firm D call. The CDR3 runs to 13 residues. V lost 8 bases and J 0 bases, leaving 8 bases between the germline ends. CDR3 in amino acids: CASQWDSNQPQHF. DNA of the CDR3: TGTGCCAGCCAATGGGATAGCAATCAGCCCCAGCATTTT.

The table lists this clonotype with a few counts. This CDR3 reads CASRESVSEKLFF. The DNA for the CDR3 is TGCGCCAGCAGGGAGTCCGTCAGTGAAAAACTGTTTTTT. J is TRBJ1-4 and V is TRBV5-1; D is unclear. The V gene lost 5 bases and the J gene lost 7 bases, with 12 bases spanning the gap. This CDR3 region has 13 residues. Germline V CDR1 and CDR2: SGHRS, YFSETQ.

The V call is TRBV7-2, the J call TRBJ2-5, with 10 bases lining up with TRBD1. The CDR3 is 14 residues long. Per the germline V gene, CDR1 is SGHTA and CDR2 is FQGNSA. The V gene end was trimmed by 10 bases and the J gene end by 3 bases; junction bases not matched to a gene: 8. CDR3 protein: CATSRDRGEETQYF. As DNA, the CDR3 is TGTGCCACCTCCCGGGACAGGGGCGAAGAGACCCAGTACTTC.

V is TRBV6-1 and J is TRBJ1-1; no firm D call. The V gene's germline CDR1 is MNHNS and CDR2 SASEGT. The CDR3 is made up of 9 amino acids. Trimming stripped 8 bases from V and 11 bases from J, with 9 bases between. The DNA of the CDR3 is TGTGCCAGCTCGTCACGGGCTTTCTTT. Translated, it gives CASSSRAFF.

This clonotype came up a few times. CDR3 nucleotide sequence: TGTGCCAGCAGTTACACGCAAACCGATTCAGGGGGAGAGACCCAGTACTTC. Its protein is CASSYTQTDSGGETQYF. The chain links TRBV6-6 to TRBJ2-5; TRBD1 aligns across 7 bases. V lost 2 bases, J lost 4 bases, and 13 bases stayed unmatched. Germline V gives CDR1 MNHNY, CDR2 SVGAGI (reference sequence). The CDR3 loop spans 17 amino acids.

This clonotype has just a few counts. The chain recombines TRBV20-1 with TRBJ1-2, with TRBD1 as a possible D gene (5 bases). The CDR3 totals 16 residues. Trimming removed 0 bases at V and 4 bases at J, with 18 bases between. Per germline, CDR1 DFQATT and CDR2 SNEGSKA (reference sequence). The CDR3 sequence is CSARDNWVRATYGYTF. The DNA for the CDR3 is TGCAGTGCTAGAGATAATTGGGTCAGGGCGACCTATGGCTACACCTTC.

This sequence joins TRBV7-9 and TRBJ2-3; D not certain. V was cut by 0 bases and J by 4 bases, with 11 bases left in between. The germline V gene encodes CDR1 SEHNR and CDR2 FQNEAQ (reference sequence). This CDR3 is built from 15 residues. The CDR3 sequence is CASSLAVIVADTQYF. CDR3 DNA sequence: TGTGCCAGCAGCTTAGCGGTGATAGTGGCAGATACGCAGTATTTT.

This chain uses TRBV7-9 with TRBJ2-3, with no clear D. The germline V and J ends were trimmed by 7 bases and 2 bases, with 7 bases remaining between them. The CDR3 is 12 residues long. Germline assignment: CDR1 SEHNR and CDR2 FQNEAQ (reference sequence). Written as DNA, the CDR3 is TGTGCCAGCACCCCTGACACAGATACGCAGTATTTT. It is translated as CASTPDTDTQYF.

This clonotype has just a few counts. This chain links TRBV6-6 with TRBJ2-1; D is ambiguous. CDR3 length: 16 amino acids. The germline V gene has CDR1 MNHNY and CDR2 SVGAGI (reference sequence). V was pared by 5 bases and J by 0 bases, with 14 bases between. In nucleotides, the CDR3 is TGTGCCAGCAGTCCCCCTGCGGCCTACTCCTACAATGAGCAGTTCTTC. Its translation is CASSPPAAYSYNEQFF.

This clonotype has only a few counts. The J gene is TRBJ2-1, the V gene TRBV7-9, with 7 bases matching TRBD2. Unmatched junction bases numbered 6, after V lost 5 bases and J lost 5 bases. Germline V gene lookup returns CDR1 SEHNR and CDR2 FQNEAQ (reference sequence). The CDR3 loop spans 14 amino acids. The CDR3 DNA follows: TGTGCCAGCAGCCCTTCTGGGGGGGACAATGAGCAGTTCTTC. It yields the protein CASSPSGGDNEQFF.

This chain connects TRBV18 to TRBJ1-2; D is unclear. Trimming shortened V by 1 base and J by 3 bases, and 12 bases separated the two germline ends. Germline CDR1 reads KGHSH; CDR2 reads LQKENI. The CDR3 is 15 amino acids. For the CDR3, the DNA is TGTGCCAGCTCACCACGGCAGGCAGCGGACTATGGCTACACCTTC. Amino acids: CASSPRQAADYGYTF.

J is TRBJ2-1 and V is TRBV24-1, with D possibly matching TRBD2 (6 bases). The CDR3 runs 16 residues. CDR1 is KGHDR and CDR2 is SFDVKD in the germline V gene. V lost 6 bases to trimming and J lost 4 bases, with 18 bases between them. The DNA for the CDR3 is TGTGCCACCAGTTCCCTTCCGGGGGTTAATTACAATGAGCAGTTCTTC. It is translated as CATSSLPGVNYNEQFF.

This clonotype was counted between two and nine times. CDR3 bases: TGCGCCAGCAGCTTGGTTGGACAGCGTCAAGAGACCCAGTACTTC. This codes for CASSLVGQRQETQYF. This chain connects TRBV5-1 to TRBJ2-5; tentatively, D is TRBD1 (6 bases). This CDR3 spans 15 amino acids. Germline values: CDR1 SGHRS, CDR2 YFSETQ. V was shortened by 0 bases and J by 2 bases, with 11 bases between the two germline ends.

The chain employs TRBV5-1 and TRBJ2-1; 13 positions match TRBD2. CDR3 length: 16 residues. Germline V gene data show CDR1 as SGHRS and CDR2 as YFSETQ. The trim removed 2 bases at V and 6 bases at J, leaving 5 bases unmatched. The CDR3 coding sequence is TGCGCCAGCAGCTTCGGACTAGCGGGAGTATCCAATGAGCAGTTCTTC. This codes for CASSFGLAGVSNEQFF. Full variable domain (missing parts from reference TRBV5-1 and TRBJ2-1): KAGVTQTPRYLIKTRGQQVTLSCSPISGHRSVSWYQQTPGQGLQFLFEYFSETQRNKGNFPGRFSGRQFSNSRSEMNVSTLELGDSALYLCASSFGLAGVSNEQFFGPGTRLTVL.

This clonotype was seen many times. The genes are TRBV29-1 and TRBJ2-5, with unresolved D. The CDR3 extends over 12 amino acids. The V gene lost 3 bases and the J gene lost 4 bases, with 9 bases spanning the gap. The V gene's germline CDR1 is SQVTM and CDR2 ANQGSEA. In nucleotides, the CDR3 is TGCAGCGTTGAGGGTATCGGAGAGACCCAGTACTTC. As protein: CSVEGIGETQYF.

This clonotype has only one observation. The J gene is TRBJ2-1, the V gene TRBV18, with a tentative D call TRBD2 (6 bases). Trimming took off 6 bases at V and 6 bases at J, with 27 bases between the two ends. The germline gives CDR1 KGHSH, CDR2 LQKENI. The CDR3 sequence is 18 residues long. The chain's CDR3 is CASSTTEGGRASLNEQFF. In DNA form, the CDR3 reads TGTGCCAGCTCGACTACTGAGGGAGGCCGAGCAAGCCTCAATGAGCAGTTCTTC.

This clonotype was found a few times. As DNA, the CDR3 is TGTGCCAGCAGTTGGGGGGTTACAGATACGCAGTATTTT. The encoded protein is CASSWGVTDTQYF. J is TRBJ2-3 and V is TRBV12-3 or TRBV12-4, with a tentative D call TRBD2 (6 bases). This CDR3 is 13 amino acids long. V lost 4 bases, J lost 3 bases, and 8 bases lay in between.

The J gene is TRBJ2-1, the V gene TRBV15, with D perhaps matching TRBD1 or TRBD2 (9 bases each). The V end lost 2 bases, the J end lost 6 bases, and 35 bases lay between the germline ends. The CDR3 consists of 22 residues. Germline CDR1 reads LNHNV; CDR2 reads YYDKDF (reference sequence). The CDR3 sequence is CATSRTPGTGFLAGHDCNEQFF. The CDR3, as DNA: TGTGCCACCAGCAGAACCCCCGGGACAGGGTTTCTAGCGGGACATGACTGCAATGAGCAGTTCTTC.

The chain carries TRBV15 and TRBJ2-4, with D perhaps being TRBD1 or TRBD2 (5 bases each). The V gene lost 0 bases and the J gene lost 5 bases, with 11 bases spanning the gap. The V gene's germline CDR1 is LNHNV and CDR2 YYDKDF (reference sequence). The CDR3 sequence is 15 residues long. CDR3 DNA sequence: TGTGCCACCAGCAGAGATCGCCGGGACCAAAACATTCAGTACTTC. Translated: CATSRDRRDQNIQYF.

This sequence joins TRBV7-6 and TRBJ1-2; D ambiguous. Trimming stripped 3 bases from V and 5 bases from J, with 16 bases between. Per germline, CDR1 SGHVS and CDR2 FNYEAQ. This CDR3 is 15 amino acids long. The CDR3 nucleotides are TGTGCCAGCAGCTTGGGCCAGGATCATCCATATGGCTACACCTTC. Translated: CASSLGQDHPYGYTF.

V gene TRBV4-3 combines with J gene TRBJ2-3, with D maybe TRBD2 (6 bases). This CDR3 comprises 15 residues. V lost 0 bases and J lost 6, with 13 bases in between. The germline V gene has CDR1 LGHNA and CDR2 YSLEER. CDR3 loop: CASSQDWQGLDTQYF. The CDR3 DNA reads TGCGCCAGCAGCCAAGATTGGCAGGGACTGGATACGCAGTATTTT.

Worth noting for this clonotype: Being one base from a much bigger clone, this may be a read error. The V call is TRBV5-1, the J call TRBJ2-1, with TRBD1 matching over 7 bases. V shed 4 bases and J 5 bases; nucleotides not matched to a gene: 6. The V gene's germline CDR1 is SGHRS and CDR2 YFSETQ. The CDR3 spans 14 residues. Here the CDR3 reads CASSRQGSNNEQFF. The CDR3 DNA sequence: TGCGCCAGCAGCAGACAGGGATCCAACAATGAGCAGTTCTTC.

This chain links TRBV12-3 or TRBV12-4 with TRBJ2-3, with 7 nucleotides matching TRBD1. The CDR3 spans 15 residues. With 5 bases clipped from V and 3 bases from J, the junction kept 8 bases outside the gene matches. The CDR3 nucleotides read TGTGCCAGCAGTCCTAGGGGACAGTGGACAGATACGCAGTATTTT. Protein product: CASSPRGQWTDTQYF.